Listed below are T cell receptor beta chains from one sample, sequenced in a study of neurological immune-mediated disorders. One entry per CDR3 protein results from TCRdb running MiXCR on the 5' RACE reads. The data contain approximately 46,000 distinct CDR3 sequences, more than 8.5% of them singletons. The specimen sequenced was PBMCs. These receptors originate from a woman aged 40 to 49 in good health. Both conserved end residues are part of each CDR3. A D gene is named only where the DNA matches it firmly. Expanded clones get a size class; other rows say once, few or many, or leave the size out.

TRBJ2-2,many,TRBV15,NA,CATTQEQGKRAGELFF,TGTGCCACCACTCAGGAACAGGGAAAAAGGGCCGGGGAGCTGTTTTTT
TRBJ2-3,many,TRBV29-1,NA,CSVRAGITDTQYF,TGCAGCGTTCGGGCGGGGATCACAGATACGCAGTATTTT
TRBJ2-6,NA,TRBV5-1,NA,CASSSILLGSPPETVANVLTF,TGCGCCAGCTCCTCCATTCTATTGGGGAGCCCGCCAGAGACTGTGGCCAACGTCCTGACTTTC
TRBJ2-7,many,TRBV5-1,NA,CASSEGTGIGTHEQYF,TGCGCCAGCAGCGAGGGAACCGGGATTGGAACCCACGAGCAGTACTTC
TRBJ1-1,many,TRBV10-3,NA,CAIASGQNTEAFF,TGTGCCATTGCTTCCGGACAGAACACTGAAGCTTTCTTT
TRBJ2-3,many,TRBV20-1,TRBD2,CSARRLAGGADTQYF,TGCAGTGCTAGGAGACTAGCGGGAGGAGCAGATACGCAGTATTTT
TRBJ2-3,many,TRBV4-3,TRBD2,CASSRAGGRTDTQYF,TGCGCCAGCAGCCGAGCGGGAGGGCGGACAGATACGCAGTATTTT
TRBJ1-1,few,TRBV18,NA,CASSPQRETEAFF,TGTGCCAGCTCACCCCAGCGGGAGACTGAAGCTTTCTTT
TRBJ2-7,NA,TRBV15,TRBD1,CATRERTGPTYEQYF,TGTGCCACCAGGGAAAGGACAGGGCCCACCTACGAGCAGTACTTC
TRBJ1-6,many,TRBV20-1,TRBD1,CSAKDRVENSPLHF,TGCAGTGCCAAAGACAGGGTCGAGAATTCACCCCTCCACTTT
TRBJ1-5,many,TRBV6-1,NA,CASSENGYINQPQHF,TGTGCCAGCAGTGAAAACGGGTACATCAATCAGCCCCAGCATTTT
TRBJ2-2,many,TRBV7-8,NA,CASSFRRVGTGELFF,TGTGCCAGCAGCTTTCGCAGGGTGGGGACCGGGGAGCTGTTTTTT
TRBJ2-7,many,TRBV12-3/TRBV12-4,NA,CASSYPGKFSYEQYF,TGTGCCAGCAGTTACCCAGGGAAGTTCTCCTACGAGCAGTACTTC
TRBJ2-2,many,TRBV20-1,TRBD2,CSASPPSGSGGTGELFF,TGCAGTGCTTCTCCCCCTAGCGGGAGCGGGGGCACCGGGGAGCTGTTTTTT
TRBJ2-2,many,TRBV5-1,NA,CASSFETPNTGELFF,TGCGCCAGCAGCTTCGAAACACCGAACACCGGGGAGCTGTTTTTT
TRBJ1-5,many,TRBV12-3/TRBV12-4,TRBD1,CASSSMGQGAHQPQHF,TGTGCCAGCAGTTCCATGGGACAGGGGGCACATCAGCCCCAGCATTTT
TRBJ2-7,many,TRBV5-5,NA,CASSIRGYTSYEQYF,TGTGCCAGCTCGATCCGGGGTTATACCTCCTACGAGCAGTACTTC
TRBJ1-1,NA,TRBV20-1,TRBD1,CSARDLGQRTEAFF,TGCAGTGCTAGAGATTTGGGACAGAGGACTGAAGCTTTCTTT
TRBJ1-2,many,TRBV29-1,NA,CSAGRGFSSYTF,TGCAGCGCCGGACGCGGGTTTAGTAGCTACACCTTC
TRBJ2-5,many,TRBV4-1,NA,CASSPEAASRDRETQYF,TGCGCCAGCAGCCCGGAGGCGGCTAGTCGGGATCGAGAGACCCAGTACTTC
TRBJ1-1,many,TRBV12-3/TRBV12-4,TRBD1,CASSPDRGESNTEAFF,TGTGCCAGCAGCCCGGACAGGGGAGAGTCAAATACTGAAGCTTTCTTT
TRBJ2-7,many,TRBV5-8,NA,CASSLAEDSYEQYF,TGTGCCAGCAGCTTGGCCGAGGACTCCTACGAGCAGTACTTC
TRBJ2-3,many,TRBV7-6,NA,CASSRGRDTQYF,TGTGCCAGCAGCCGGGGTCGGGATACGCAGTATTTT
TRBJ2-2,many,TRBV20-1,NA,CSATDSNTGELFF,TGCAGTGCGACGGACTCTAACACCGGGGAGCTGTTTTTT
TRBJ1-1,many,TRBV12-3/TRBV12-4,NA,CASSLPQGMNTEAFF,TGTGCCAGCAGTTTGCCCCAGGGTATGAACACTGAAGCTTTCTTT
TRBJ2-5,many,TRBV12-3/TRBV12-4,NA,CASSANVPTGNQETQYF,TGTGCCAGCAGTGCAAACGTCCCTACAGGGAATCAAGAGACCCAGTACTTC
TRBJ1-5,many,TRBV24-1,NA,CATSDDRRDQPQHF,TGTGCCACCAGTGACGACAGGCGGGATCAGCCCCAGCATTTT
TRBJ2-5,many,TRBV2,NA,CASSVKETQYF,TGTGCCAGCAGTGTGAAAGAGACCCAGTACTTC
TRBJ1-1,many,TRBV12-3/TRBV12-4,NA,CASIETRNTEAFF,TGTGCCAGCATCGAAACACGGAACACTGAAGCTTTCTTT
TRBJ1-1,many,TRBV18,NA,CSDYPWGWFSTEAFF,TGTTCCGATTACCCGTGGGGGTGGTTTAGCACTGAAGCTTTCTTT
TRBJ1-2,many,TRBV20-1,NA,CSASKQTYGYTF,TGCAGTGCTAGCAAACAGACCTATGGCTACACCTTC